This is a list of T cell receptor beta chains from one sample in a study of cytomegalovirus exposure and HLA in healthy donors. Measured with immunoSEQ multiplex PCR; TCRdb has only the in-frame clones, and not every one. The sample has some 200,000 clones; about four fifths are singletons. The sequenced sample consisted of PBMCs. The receptors originated from a man in his forties or fifties in good health and CMV-seronegative. CDR3s include the opening cysteine and the closing phenylalanine or tryptophan. A D gene is named only where the DNA matches it firmly. Size is stated for part of the rows, as once, few or many counts, or as a class when the clone is expanded.

v_call,d_call,clone_size,j_call,cdr3_nt,cdr3_aa
TRBV5-1,TRBD1,NA,TRBJ2-5,TGCGCCAGCAGCTTTAACAGGGGGGAGACCCAGTACTTC,CASSFNRGETQYF
TRBV29-1,TRBD2,NA,TRBJ2-3,TGCAGCAAAAGCGGGGGGCCAGGGGATACGCAGTATTTT,CSKSGGPGDTQYF
TRBV4-3,NA,NA,TRBJ2-3,TGCGCCAGCAGCCAAGAGGGCTCCTTCACAGATACGCAGTATTTT,CASSQEGSFTDTQYF
TRBV27,NA,NA,TRBJ1-2,TGTGCCAGCAGTTCCCATAACAGGGAAGACGGCTACACCTTC,CASSSHNREDGYTF
TRBV7-9,NA,NA,TRBJ1-2,TGTGCCAGCAGCTTTAACCCCCTCGGGGATGGCTACACCTTC,CASSFNPLGDGYTF
TRBV2,TRBD1,NA,TRBJ1-1,TGTGCCAGCAGCAAAGGGGACAGGGGATCTGAAGCTTTCTTT,CASSKGDRGSEAFF
TRBV6-1,NA,NA,TRBJ1-2,TGTGCCAGCAGTGAAGCGCATGCGGGGGTCGGGAGGGGCTACACCTTC,CASSEAHAGVGRGYTF
TRBV29-1,NA,NA,TRBJ1-2,TGCAGCGTTGGGGGGGGCTATGGCTACACCTTC,CSVGGGYGYTF
TRBV5-5,TRBD2,few,TRBJ2-3,TGTGCCAGCAGCTTGTCTCTAGCGGGAGGGGCAGATACGCAGTATTTT,CASSLSLAGGADTQYF
TRBV10-3,TRBD2,NA,TRBJ2-5,TGTGCCATCAGTGATCGGGGGGGCTTTGAAGAGACCCAGTACTTC,CAISDRGGFEETQYF
TRBV18,TRBD2,NA,TRBJ2-1,TGTGCCAGCTCACCAGGGGGGACTAGCGGGAGCCTGCAGTTCTTC,CASSPGGTSGSLQFF
TRBV6-5,TRBD1,NA,TRBJ2-2,TGTGCCAGCAGTGCAGGGGGGAACACCGGGGAGCTGTTTTTT,CASSAGGNTGELFF
TRBV7-9,TRBD1,few,TRBJ2-6,TGTTCCAGCAGCTTAGGCAGGGGGCGTCGAGGGGCCAACGTCCTGACTTTC,CSSSLGRGRRGANVLTF
TRBV5-5,TRBD2,NA,TRBJ2-5,TGTGCCAGCAGCCGACTAGCGGGAGGCCACTACCAAGAGACCCAGTACTTC,CASSRLAGGHYQETQYF
TRBV5-1,TRBD1,NA,TRBJ2-1,TGCGCCAGCAGCCTAGAAGCCGGGACAGGGTTGAATGAGCAGTTCTTC,CASSLEAGTGLNEQFF
TRBV28,TRBD1,NA,TRBJ2-7,TGTGCCAGCAGCCGCCGTGACAGGGCCACCTACGAGCAGTACTTC,CASSRRDRATYEQYF
TRBV30,NA,NA,TRBJ1-1,TGTGCCTGGCTAACCCTAACGAGTACTGAAGCTTTCTTT,CAWLTLTSTEAFF
TRBV6-1,NA,NA,TRBJ2-3,TGTGCCAGCAGTCGTTCTCCAGGGGAAGATACGCAGTATTTT,CASSRSPGEDTQYF
TRBV4-1,NA,few,TRBJ1-1,TGCGCCAGCAGCCAAGATAGGGGGAACACTGAAGCTTTCTTT,CASSQDRGNTEAFF
TRBV6-1,NA,NA,TRBJ1-2,TGTGCCAGCAGTAAGGAGGAACCGCGAGGCTACACCTTC,CASSKEEPRGYTF
TRBV9,NA,NA,TRBJ1-2,TGTGCCAGCAGCGTACCAGGGAGGCGGGATGGCTACACCTTC,CASSVPGRRDGYTF
TRBV4-3,TRBD1,NA,TRBJ2-3,TGCGCCAGCAGCCTAGGACAGGTCACAGATACGCAGTATTTT,CASSLGQVTDTQYF
TRBV5-6,TRBD1,NA,TRBJ1-5,TGTGCCAGCAGCTTGTATGGGGCAGGGGGAGACAATCAGCCCCAGCATTTT,CASSLYGAGGDNQPQHF
TRBV7-3,TRBD1,few,TRBJ2-1,TGTGCCAGCAGCTTATCGGCCGGGACAGGGGACAATGAGCAGTTCTTC,CASSLSAGTGDNEQFF
TRBV27,NA,NA,TRBJ2-7,TGTGCCAGCAGTTTGTCCGTGAGCCTCGAGCAGTACTTC,CASSLSVSLEQYF
TRBV7-2,NA,NA,TRBJ2-7,TGTGCCAGCAGCTTGCGCTACGAGCAGTACTTC,CASSLRYEQYF
TRBV28,NA,NA,TRBJ1-1,TGTGCCAGCATAGCGAGGTCAGCCACTGAAGCTTTCTTT,CASIARSATEAFF
TRBV7-2,NA,NA,TRBJ2-5,TGTGCCAGCAGCCTGAGTTACCAGGGAGGAGAGACCCAGTACTTC,CASSLSYQGGETQYF
TRBV11-2,NA,NA,TRBJ1-2,TGTGCCAGCAGCTTAGGACAGCTAGATGGCTACACCTTC,CASSLGQLDGYTF
TRBV2,NA,once,TRBJ2-1,TGTGCCAGCGACGGACTGTCATTGGATGAGCAGTTCTTC,CASDGLSLDEQFF
TRBV11-1,NA,NA,TRBJ2-4,TGTGCCAGCAGCTTAGCGCTGGTAGACATTCAGTACTTC,CASSLALVDIQYF
TRBV5-1,NA,NA,TRBJ1-4,TGCGCCAGCAGCTTGGAACCGGCGGGAAATAATGAAAAACTGTTTTTT,CASSLEPAGNNEKLFF
TRBV6-1,NA,NA,TRBJ1-5,TGTGCCAGCAGTGACACGAGCTTTGGCAATCAGCCCCAGCATTTT,CASSDTSFGNQPQHF
TRBV9,TRBD2,NA,TRBJ2-7,TGTGCCAGCACCGACGGGGGGGGGACTATCGTCTACGAGCAGTACTTC,CASTDGGGTIVYEQYF
TRBV11-2,NA,NA,TRBJ1-2,TGTGCCAGCAGCATACAGGAACATTATGGCTACACCTTC,CASSIQEHYGYTF
TRBV9,NA,NA,TRBJ2-3,TGTGCCAGCAGCGTGAGCGGTAAAGATACGCAGTATTTT,CASSVSGKDTQYF
TRBV2,TRBD1,NA,TRBJ2-7,TGTGCCAGCAGCCCAGACAGGGGGCAGGACTTC,CASSPDRGQDF
TRBV2,NA,NA,TRBJ1-1,TGTGCCAGCAGTCCTGACTTGGGTGAAGCTTTCTTT,CASSPDLGEAFF
TRBV4-1,NA,NA,TRBJ2-7,TGCGCCAGCAGCCCGACCGGGCGTGGGAATGGAGGGCAGTACTTC,CASSPTGRGNGGQYF
TRBV27,TRBD2,NA,TRBJ2-1,TGTGCCAGCAGTTTGGGACTAGCGACAAATGAGCAGTTCTTC,CASSLGLATNEQFF
TRBV4-2,TRBD2,once,TRBJ2-7,TGTGCCAGCAGCCGGCAGACTTCCGGGACTAGCGGCGCCTACGAGCAGTACTTC,CASSRQTSGTSGAYEQYF
TRBV4-3,NA,NA,TRBJ1-3,TGCGCCAGCAGCCAAGATGCAGGGGATGGAAACACCATATATTTT,CASSQDAGDGNTIYF
TRBV4-1,NA,NA,TRBJ1-5,TGCGCCAGCAGCCAAGATAGGGGATCAGGACAGCCCCAGCATTTT,CASSQDRGSGQPQHF
TRBV7-2,TRBD1,NA,TRBJ1-4,TGTGCCAGCAGCCCCGGACAGGGCCTTAATGAAAAACTGTTTTTT,CASSPGQGLNEKLFF
TRBV4-3,NA,NA,TRBJ1-5,TGCGCCAGCAGCCAAGATCTTTTAGGGAGAGATCAGCCCCAGCATTTT,CASSQDLLGRDQPQHF
TRBV7-3,NA,NA,TRBJ2-7,TGTGCCAGCAGCCCCGGGGACTGGGCCTACGAGCAGTACTTC,CASSPGDWAYEQYF
TRBV18,NA,few,TRBJ1-1,TGTGCCAGCTCACCACTCGAGGCTCACCCGACTGAAGCTTTCTTT,CASSPLEAHPTEAFF
TRBV9,TRBD2,NA,TRBJ2-2,TGTGCCAGCAGCGTAGGGGCTAGCGGGAGCACCGGGGAGCTGTTTTTT,CASSVGASGSTGELFF
TRBV19,TRBD1,NA,TRBJ1-4,TGTGCCAGTAGTTCCCGGCAGGGGGCTAATGAAAAACTGTTTTTT,CASSSRQGANEKLFF
TRBV5-1,TRBD2,NA,TRBJ2-7,TGCGCCAGCAGCTCCGGTCTTAGCGGGGGGTTTAGCGCCTACGAGCAGTACTTC,CASSSGLSGGFSAYEQYF
TRBV4-3,TRBD1,few,TRBJ2-7,TGCGCCAGCAGGGATTTGACAGGGTCGGGCTACGAGCAGTACTTC,CASRDLTGSGYEQYF
TRBV11-2,TRBD1,few,TRBJ1-5,TGTGCCAGCAGCGCAACAGGGGTCCGGGGGCCCCAGCATTTT,CASSATGVRGPQHF
TRBV5-4,NA,NA,TRBJ1-1,TGTGCCAGCAGCTTGAAGGGGATCGTGGACACTGAAGCTTTCTTT,CASSLKGIVDTEAFF
TRBV20-1,TRBD2,NA,TRBJ2-5,TGCAAATTGGCGGGAGGCAAGACCCAGTACTTC,CKLAGGKTQYF
TRBV5-1,NA,few,TRBJ1-6,TGCGCCAGCAGCTTGGCCGTGGGAGGGAGTTCACCCCTCCACTTT,CASSLAVGGSSPLHF
TRBV4-2,TRBD1,NA,TRBJ1-2,TGTGCCAGCAGCTCCCCGTGGGGGACAGGGGGCGACTATGGCTACACCTTC,CASSSPWGTGGDYGYTF
TRBV6-6,TRBD2,NA,TRBJ2-1,TGTGCCAGCAGTTACGAGTTGGCTAGCGGGGGGTATGAGCAGTTCTTC,CASSYELASGGYEQFF
TRBV19,TRBD1,NA,TRBJ1-1,TGTGCCAGTAGTTTGGGAAGGACAGGGGGGATGACTGAAGCTTTCTTT,CASSLGRTGGMTEAFF